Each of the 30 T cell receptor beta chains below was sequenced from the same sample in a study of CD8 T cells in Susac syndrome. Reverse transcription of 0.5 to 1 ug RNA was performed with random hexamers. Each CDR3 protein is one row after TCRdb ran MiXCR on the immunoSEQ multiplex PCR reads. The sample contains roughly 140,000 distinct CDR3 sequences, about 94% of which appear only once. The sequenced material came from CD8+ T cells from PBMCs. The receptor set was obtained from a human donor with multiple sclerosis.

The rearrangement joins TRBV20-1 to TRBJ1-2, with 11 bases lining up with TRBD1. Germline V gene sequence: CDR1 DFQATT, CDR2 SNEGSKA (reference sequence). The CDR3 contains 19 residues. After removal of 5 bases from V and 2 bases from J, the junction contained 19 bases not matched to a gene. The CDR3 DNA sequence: TGCAGTGCTCCACCTTTGGTCGGGACAGGGGGTCTCGCAAACTATGGCTACACCTTC. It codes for CSAPPLVGTGGLANYGYTF.

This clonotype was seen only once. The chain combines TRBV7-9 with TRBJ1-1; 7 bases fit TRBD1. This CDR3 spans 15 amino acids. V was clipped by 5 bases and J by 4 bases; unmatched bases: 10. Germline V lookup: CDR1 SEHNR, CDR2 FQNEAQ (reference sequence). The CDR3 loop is CASSLEPGGSTEAFF. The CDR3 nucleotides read TGTGCCAGCAGCCTAGAGCCAGGGGGGAGCACTGAAGCTTTCTTT.

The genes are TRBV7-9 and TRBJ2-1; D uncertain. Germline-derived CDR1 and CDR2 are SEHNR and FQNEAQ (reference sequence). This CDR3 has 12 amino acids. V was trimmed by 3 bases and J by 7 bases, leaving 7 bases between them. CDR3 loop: CASSFGRNEQFF. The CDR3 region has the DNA TGTGCCAGCAGCTTTGGAAGAAATGAGCAGTTCTTC.

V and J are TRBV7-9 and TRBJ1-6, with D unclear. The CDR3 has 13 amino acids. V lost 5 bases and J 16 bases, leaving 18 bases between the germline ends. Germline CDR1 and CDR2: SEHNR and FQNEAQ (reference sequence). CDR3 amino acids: CASSNSERAELHF. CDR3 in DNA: TGTGCCAGCAGCAATTCCGAAAGGGCGGAGCTCCACTTT.

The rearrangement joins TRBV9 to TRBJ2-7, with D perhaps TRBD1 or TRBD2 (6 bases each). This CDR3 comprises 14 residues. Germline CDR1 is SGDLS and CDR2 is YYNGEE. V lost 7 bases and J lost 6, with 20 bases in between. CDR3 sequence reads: CASGGGLRSGEQYF. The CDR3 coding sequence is TGTGCCAGCGGAGGGGGACTCCGATCGGGCGAGCAGTACTTC.

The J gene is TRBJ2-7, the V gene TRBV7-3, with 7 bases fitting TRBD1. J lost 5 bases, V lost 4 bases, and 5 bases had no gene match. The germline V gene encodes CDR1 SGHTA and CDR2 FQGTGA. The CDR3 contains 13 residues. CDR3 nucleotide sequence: TGTGCCAGCAGCTCTTACAGGGGAAACGAGCAGTACTTC. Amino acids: CASSSYRGNEQYF.

As DNA, the CDR3 is TGCAGCTTTTCCACAGGGTCTAGCAATCAGCCCCAGCATTTT. As protein: CSFSTGSSNQPQHF. V and J are TRBV29-1 and TRBJ1-5; a possible D gene is TRBD1 (6 bases). The CDR3 contains 14 residues. With 8 bases removed from V and 0 bases from J, the gap between germline ends came to 14 bases. Looked up from germline, CDR1 is SQVTM and CDR2 is ANQGSEA.

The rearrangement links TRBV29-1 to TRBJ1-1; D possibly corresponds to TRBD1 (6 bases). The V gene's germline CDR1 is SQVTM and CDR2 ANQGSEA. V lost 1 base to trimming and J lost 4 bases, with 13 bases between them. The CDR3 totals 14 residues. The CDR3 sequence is CSVEGGGWGTEAFF. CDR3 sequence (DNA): TGCAGCGTTGAAGGTGGGGGCTGGGGCACTGAAGCTTTCTTT. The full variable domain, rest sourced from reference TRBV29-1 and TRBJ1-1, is SAVISQKPSRDICQRGTSLTIQCQVDSQVTMMFWYRQQPGQSLTLIATANQGSEATYESGFVIDKFPISRPNLTFSTLTVSNMSPEDSSIYLCSVEGGGWGTEAFFGQGTRLTVV.

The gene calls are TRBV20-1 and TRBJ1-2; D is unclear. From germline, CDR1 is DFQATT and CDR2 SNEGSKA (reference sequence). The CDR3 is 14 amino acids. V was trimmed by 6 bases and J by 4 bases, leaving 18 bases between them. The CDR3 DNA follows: TGCAGTGCCGACCACCCCGACACCTCCTATGGCTACACCTTC. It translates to CSADHPDTSYGYTF.

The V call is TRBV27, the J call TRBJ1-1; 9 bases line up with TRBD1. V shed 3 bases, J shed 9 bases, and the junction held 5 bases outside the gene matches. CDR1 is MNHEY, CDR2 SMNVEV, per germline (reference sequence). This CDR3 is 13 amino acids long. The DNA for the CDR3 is TGTGCCAGCAGTTTGACGGGACAGGGACAAGCTTTCTTT. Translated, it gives CASSLTGQGQAFF.

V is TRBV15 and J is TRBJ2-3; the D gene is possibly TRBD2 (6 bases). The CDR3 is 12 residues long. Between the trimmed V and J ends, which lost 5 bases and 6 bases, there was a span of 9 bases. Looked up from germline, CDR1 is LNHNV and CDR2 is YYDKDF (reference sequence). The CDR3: CATSPRGDTQYF. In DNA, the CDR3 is TGTGCCACCAGCCCCCGGGGGGATACGCAGTATTTT.

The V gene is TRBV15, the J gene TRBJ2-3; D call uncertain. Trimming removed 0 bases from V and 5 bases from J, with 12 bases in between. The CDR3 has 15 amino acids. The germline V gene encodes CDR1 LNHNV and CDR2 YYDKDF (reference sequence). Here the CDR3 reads CATSREGNTIDTQYF. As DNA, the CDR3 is TGTGCCACCAGCAGAGAAGGGAACACGATAGATACGCAGTATTTT.

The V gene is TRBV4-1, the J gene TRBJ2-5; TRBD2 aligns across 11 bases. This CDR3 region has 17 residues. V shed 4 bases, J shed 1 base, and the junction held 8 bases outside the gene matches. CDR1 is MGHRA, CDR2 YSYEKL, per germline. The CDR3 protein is CASSPLTSGASQETQYF. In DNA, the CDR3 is TGCGCCAGCAGCCCACTGACTAGCGGGGCCTCCCAAGAGACCCAGTACTTC.

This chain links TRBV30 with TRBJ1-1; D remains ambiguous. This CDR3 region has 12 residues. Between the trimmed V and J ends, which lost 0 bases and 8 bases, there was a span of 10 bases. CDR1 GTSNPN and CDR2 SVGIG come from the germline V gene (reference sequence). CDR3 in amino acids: CAWSVRPPEAFF. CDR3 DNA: TGTGCCTGGAGTGTCAGACCTCCCGAAGCTTTCTTT.

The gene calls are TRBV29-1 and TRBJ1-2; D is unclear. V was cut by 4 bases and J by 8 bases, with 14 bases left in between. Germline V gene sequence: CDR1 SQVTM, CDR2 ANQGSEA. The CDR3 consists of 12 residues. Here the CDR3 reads CSVGQAPGGYTF. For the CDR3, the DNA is TGCAGCGTTGGGCAGGCCCCGGGGGGCTACACCTTC.

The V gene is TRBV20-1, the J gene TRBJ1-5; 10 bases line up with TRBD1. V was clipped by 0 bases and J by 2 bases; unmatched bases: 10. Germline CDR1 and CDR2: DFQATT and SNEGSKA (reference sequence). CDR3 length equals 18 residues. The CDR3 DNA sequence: TGCAGTGCTAGAGATCGTGACAGGGGGCGTTTGGGCAATCAGCCCCAGCATTTT. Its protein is CSARDRDRGRLGNQPQHF.

As DNA, the CDR3 is TGTGCTAGTGCCCGTCGAGAAGATTACTATGGCTACACCTTC. Amino acids: CASARREDYYGYTF. The gene calls are TRBV12-5 and TRBJ1-2; the D is unclear. Germline CDR1 LGHNT, CDR2 FRNRAP. V was cut by 7 bases and J by 3 bases, with 15 bases left in between. This CDR3 comprises 14 residues. Drawing the rest from reference TRBV12-5 and TRBJ1-2, the complete variable domain is DARVTQTPRHKVTEMGQEVTMRCQPILGHNTVFWYRQTMMQGLELLAYFRNRAPLDDSGMPKDRFSAEMPDATLATLKIQPSEPRDSAVYFCASARREDYYGYTFGSGTRLTVV.

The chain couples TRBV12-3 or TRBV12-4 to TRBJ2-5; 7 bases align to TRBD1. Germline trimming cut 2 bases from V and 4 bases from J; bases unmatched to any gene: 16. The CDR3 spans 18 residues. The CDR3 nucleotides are TGTGCCAGCAGTTTATCAGCGCTCATGACAGGGTTGAGAGAGACCCAGTACTTC. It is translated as CASSLSALMTGLRETQYF.

DNA for the CDR3: TGTGCCAGCAGCCCCCCCGGGGGAAACATTCAGTACTTC. It is translated as CASSPPGGNIQYF. V and J are TRBV7-9 and TRBJ2-4; the D gene is possibly TRBD2 (6 bases). Germline V gene lookup returns CDR1 SEHNR and CDR2 FQNEAQ (reference sequence). CDR3 size: 13 residues. The V end lost 5 bases, the J end lost 6 bases, and 11 bases lay between the germline ends.

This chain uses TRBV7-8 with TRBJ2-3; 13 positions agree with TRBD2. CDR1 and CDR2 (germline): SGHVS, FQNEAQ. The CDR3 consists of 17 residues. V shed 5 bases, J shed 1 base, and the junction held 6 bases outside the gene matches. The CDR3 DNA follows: TGTGCCAGCAGCGAATCAGGGACTAGCGGGGGCACAGATACGCAGTATTTT. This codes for CASSESGTSGGTDTQYF.

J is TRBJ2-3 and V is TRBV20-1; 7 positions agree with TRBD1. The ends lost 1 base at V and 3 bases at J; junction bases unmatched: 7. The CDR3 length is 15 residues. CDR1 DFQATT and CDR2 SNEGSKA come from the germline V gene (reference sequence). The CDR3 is CSARGPTGSTDTQYF. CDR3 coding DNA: TGCAGTGCTAGAGGTCCGACAGGGTCGACAGATACGCAGTATTTT.

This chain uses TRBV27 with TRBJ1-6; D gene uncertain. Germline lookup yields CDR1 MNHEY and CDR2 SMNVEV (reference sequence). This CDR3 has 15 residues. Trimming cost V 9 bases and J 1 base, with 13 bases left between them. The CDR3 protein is CASSAQESYNSPLHF. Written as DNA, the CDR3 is TGTGCCAGTAGTGCTCAGGAGTCCTATAATTCACCCCTCCACTTT.

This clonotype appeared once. Written as DNA, the CDR3 is TGTGCCAGCAGCGGACCCGTCCTGGCTGAAGCTTTCTTT. This sequence encodes CASSGPVLAEAFF. This chain connects TRBV7-9 to TRBJ1-1; no clear D gene. V lost 5 bases to trimming and J lost 6 bases, with 13 bases between them. The germline gives CDR1 SEHNR, CDR2 FQNEAQ (reference sequence). This CDR3 contains 13 residues.

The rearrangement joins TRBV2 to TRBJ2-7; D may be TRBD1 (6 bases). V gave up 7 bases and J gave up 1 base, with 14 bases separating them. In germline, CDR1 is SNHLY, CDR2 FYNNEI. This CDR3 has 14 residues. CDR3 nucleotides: TGTGCCAGCAACCCACAGGGTTCATCCTACGAGCAGTACTTC. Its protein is CASNPQGSSYEQYF.

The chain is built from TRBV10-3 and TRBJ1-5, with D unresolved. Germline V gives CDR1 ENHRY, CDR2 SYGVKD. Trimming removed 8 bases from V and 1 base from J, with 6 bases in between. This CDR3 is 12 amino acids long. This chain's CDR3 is CAIGSSNQPQHF. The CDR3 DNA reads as TGTGCCATCGGCTCAAGCAATCAGCCCCAGCATTTT.

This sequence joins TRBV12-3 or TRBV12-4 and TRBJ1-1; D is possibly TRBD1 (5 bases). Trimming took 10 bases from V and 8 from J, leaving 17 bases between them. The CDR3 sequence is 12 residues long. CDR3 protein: CAILPAGGEAFF. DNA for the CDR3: TGTGCCATCCTCCCCGCGGGGGGGGAAGCTTTCTTT.

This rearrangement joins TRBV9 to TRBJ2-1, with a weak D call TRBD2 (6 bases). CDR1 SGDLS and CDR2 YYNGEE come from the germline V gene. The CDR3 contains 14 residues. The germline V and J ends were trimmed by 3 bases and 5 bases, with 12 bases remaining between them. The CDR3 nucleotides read TGTGCCAGCAGCGGTCGACTAGTTAACAATGAGCAGTTCTTC. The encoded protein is CASSGRLVNNEQFF.

The CDR3, as DNA: TGCGCCAGCAGCCTAGAGGCTGGGCAGCCCCAGCATTTT. It is translated as CASSLEAGQPQHF. The chain combines TRBV4-1 with TRBJ1-5; the D is unclear. The CDR3 consists of 13 residues. The germline V and J ends were trimmed by 4 bases and 7 bases, with 11 bases remaining between them. Germline-derived CDR1 and CDR2 are MGHRA and YSYEKL.

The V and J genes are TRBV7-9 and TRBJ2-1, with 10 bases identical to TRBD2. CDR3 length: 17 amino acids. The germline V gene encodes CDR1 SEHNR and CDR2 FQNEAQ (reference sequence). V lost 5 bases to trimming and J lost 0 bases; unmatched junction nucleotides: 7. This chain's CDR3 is CASSPHSGGSSYNEQFF. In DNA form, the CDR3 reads TGTGCCAGCAGCCCCCATAGCGGGGGGAGCTCCTACAATGAGCAGTTCTTC.

The CDR3 reads CASSGVTWTSGGPSETQYF. CDR3 coding DNA: TGTGCCAGCAGTGGGGTAACCTGGACTAGCGGGGGACCCTCGGAGACCCAGTACTTC. The chain is built from TRBV25-1 and TRBJ2-5; 13 bases are a match to TRBD2. This CDR3 has 19 amino acids. Trimming removed 4 bases from V and 5 bases from J; junction bases left unmatched: 16. The V gene's germline CDR1 is MGHDK and CDR2 SYGVNS.